The rows below give T cell receptor beta chains drawn from one sample of a study of long-term antiretroviral therapy in people with HIV. This table comes from immunoSEQ multiplex PCR, and its TCRdb copy is limited to in-frame clones, with some not included. The sample lists over 10,000 clones, about 88% occurring once. This sample comprised unsorted PBMCs, obtained 2.1 years after starting antiretroviral therapy. The receptors here all came from a woman aged 40 to 50 with HIV. CDR3s include the opening cysteine and the closing phenylalanine or tryptophan. Fields, in order: J gene, clone size, V gene, D gene, CDR3 DNA, CDR3 protein. D genes are given only for firm matches. Clone sizes are given selectively: once, few, many, or a class where the clone is expanded.

>TRBJ1-6|few|TRBV5-4|.
TGTGCCAGCAGCTCTGAAGGGCAGACAAATTCACCCCTCCACTTT
CASSSEGQTNSPLHF
>TRBJ1-2|.|TRBV19|.
TGTGCCAGTAGTATACCAACGACAGTCACGGGTGGAGGCTACACCTTC
CASSIPTTVTGGGYTF
>TRBJ1-1|once|TRBV6-5|.
TGTGCCAGCAGTGCGGAGGACTTGAACACTGAAGCTTTCTTT
CASSAEDLNTEAFF
>TRBJ2-3|.|TRBV5-4|TRBD2
TGTGCCAGCAGCTTCCAACTAGCGGGGCGGGGCACAGATACGCAGTATTTT
CASSFQLAGRGTDTQYF
>TRBJ1-1|once|TRBV6-5|TRBD1
TGTGCCATTACAGGGGGCATGAACACTGAAGCTTTCTTT
CAITGGMNTEAFF
>TRBJ1-2|once|TRBV18|.
TGTGCCAGCTCACCATCAGGGGAAGGGGACTATGGCTACACCTTC
CASSPSGEGDYGYTF
>TRBJ1-2|once|TRBV6-5|TRBD1
TGTGCCAGCAGTTACGCCGACAGGGACGGCTACACCTTC
CASSYADRDGYTF
>TRBJ2-7|.|TRBV18|.
TGTGCCAGCTCGGGGACCGGTTCCTACGAGCAGTACTTC
CASSGTGSYEQYF
>TRBJ1-5|few|TRBV18|.
TGTGCCAGCTCACCACCGGGAGGGGGAAATCAGCCCCAGCATTTT
CASSPPGGGNQPQHF
>TRBJ2-2|.|TRBV18|.
TGTGCCAGCAAGTTTTCGCGGGGAGGTACCGGGGAGCTGTTTTTT
CASKFSRGGTGELFF
>TRBJ2-7|.|TRBV19|TRBD1
TGTGCCAGTAGTCCCGGGACAGGGGGCGACGAGCAGTACTTC
CASSPGTGGDEQYF
>TRBJ1-1|.|TRBV27|TRBD1
TGTGCCACCGGGACAGGGAGGGAGGTAGATACTGAAGCTTTCTTT
CATGTGREVDTEAFF
>TRBJ2-5|.|TRBV5-5|TRBD1
TGTGCCAGCAGCTCCCACGGGACAGGGCGCCCAGAGACCCAGTACTTC
CASSSHGTGRPETQYF
>TRBJ2-3|.|TRBV2|.
TGTGCCGGGACGCCTGGGGCTGCAGATACGCAGTATTTT
CAGTPGAADTQYF
>TRBJ1-1|.|TRBV5-1|.
TGCGCCAGCAGCTTAGGGACGACCCCGGGGACTGAAGCTTTCTTT
CASSLGTTPGTEAFF
>TRBJ2-2|.|TRBV7-3|.
TGTGCCAGCAGCTTCGCGGGGGCGGGAACCGGGGAGCTGTTTTTT
CASSFAGAGTGELFF
>TRBJ1-4|.|TRBV5-4|.
TGTGCCAGCAGTTTGGGGCCGACTAATGAAAAACTGTTTTTT
CASSLGPTNEKLFF
>TRBJ1-1|.|TRBV6-1|.
TGTGCCAGCAGTGAAGGGTCAGGGCGCATGAACACTGAAGCTTTCTTT
CASSEGSGRMNTEAFF
>TRBJ1-2|.|TRBV2|.
TGTGCCAGCAACGCACCGGCTGGGGGTGCTGGCTACACCTTC
CASNAPAGGAGYTF
>TRBJ1-1|.|TRBV10-3|.
TGTGCCATCAGTGGCACAGGAAACACTGAAGCTTTCTTT
CAISGTGNTEAFF
>TRBJ2-5|.|TRBV5-1|.
TGCGCCAGCAGCTTGGCCCTCAGCGGCCTACAAGAGACCCAGTACTTC
CASSLALSGLQETQYF
>TRBJ1-1|.|TRBV5-6|.
TGTGCCAGCAGCTTGTCGGGGGTAGCTTTCTTT
CASSLSGVAFF
>TRBJ1-1|.|TRBV11-2|.
TGTGCCAGCAGCTTATCAATCTTGAACACTGAAGCTTTCTTT
CASSLSILNTEAFF
>TRBJ1-5|.|TRBV5-6|.
TGTGCCAGCAGCTTGAGTGCTGTTCGCAGGGTCAATCAGCCCCAGCATTTT
CASSLSAVRRVNQPQHF
>TRBJ2-1|.|TRBV5-4|TRBD1
TGTGCCAGCAGCTTGGAAGGGGGCGCCCTTGGGATAGACGGCTACAATGAGCAGTTCTTC
CASSLEGGALGIDGYNEQFF
>TRBJ1-5|.|TRBV6-5|.
TGTGCCAGCAGTACCCAGGGCCAGCCCCAGCATTTT
CASSTQGQPQHF
>TRBJ2-7|.|TRBV6-5|TRBD2
TGTGCCAGCAGCACTAGCGCGGGGTGGGAGCAGTACTTC
CASSTSAGWEQYF
>TRBJ1-5|once|TRBV6-5|.
TGTGCCAGCAGCCCCGAGGGGGTAGGGATTCAGCCCCAGCATTTT
CASSPEGVGIQPQHF
>TRBJ2-7|.|TRBV7-2|.
TGTGCCAGCAGCTTATCCAGATTTGTTTCCTACGAGCAGTACTTC
CASSLSRFVSYEQYF
>TRBJ2-5|.|TRBV7-8|TRBD2
TGTGCCAGCAGCTTAGCGGTAGCGGGGGCTGGGGAGACCCAGTACTTC
CASSLAVAGAGETQYF
>TRBJ1-1|.|TRBV7-9|TRBD1
TGTGCCAGCAGCGAGCGACAGGGCGGCACTGAAGCTTTCTTT
CASSERQGGTEAFF
>TRBJ1-2|.|TRBV5-4|TRBD1
TGTGCCAGCAGCATACCACGGGACAGCTATGGCTACACCTTC
CASSIPRDSYGYTF
>TRBJ2-7|.|TRBV6-1|TRBD1
TGTGCCAGCAGCCCTATGGACAGGGGAGGGAACGAGCAGTACTTC
CASSPMDRGGNEQYF
>TRBJ2-5|.|TRBV5-1|TRBD1
TGCGCCAGCAGCACACAGGGGTTAGGAGAGACCCAGTACTTC
CASSTQGLGETQYF
>TRBJ2-7|.|TRBV6-6|.
TGTGCCAGCAGTCCCCAGTGGGGGAGCTCCTACGAGCAGTACTTC
CASSPQWGSSYEQYF
>TRBJ1-3|.|TRBV6-6|TRBD1
TGTGCCAGCAGACCAGGGACAGGGGTAGGAAACACCATATATTTT
CASRPGTGVGNTIYF
>TRBJ2-2|.|TRBV6-5|.
TGTGCCAGTGGCCGGGACACGATAAACACCGGGGAGCTGTTTTTT
CASGRDTINTGELFF
>TRBJ1-3|.|TRBV30|.
TGTGCCTGGAAAGGGGGTGGAAACACCATATATTTT
CAWKGGGNTIYF
>TRBJ1-6|few|TRBV19|TRBD1
TGTGCCAGTAGTACCTTACAGGGGATGACTTCACCCCTCCACTTT
CASSTLQGMTSPLHF
>TRBJ1-4|.|TRBV6-5|.
TGTGCCAGCAGTCAGGTCGGCGGAGAAAAACTGTTTTTT
CASSQVGGEKLFF
>TRBJ1-6|few|TRBV4-1|TRBD1
TGCGCCAGCAGCCAAGAGGACAGGGTAAATTCACCCCTCCACTTT
CASSQEDRVNSPLHF
>TRBJ1-1|.|TRBV5-5|TRBD1
TGTGCCAGTAGCTGGGGACAGGGGAACACTGAAGCTTTCTTT
CASSWGQGNTEAFF